This TCR beta chain was retrieved from a study of CD8 T cells in ankylosing spondylitis. From germline, CDR1 is LGHDT and CDR2 YNNKEL (reference sequence). This CDR3 has 13 residues. Trimming shortened V by 5 bases and J by 1 base, and 5 bases separated the two germline ends. Study outcomes and limitations: Disease-linked clones bore a CD8+ phenotype, appearing relatively rarely in peripheral blood. Past studies reported some motif variants in reactive arthritis synovial fluid and blood. A TCR beta motif made of 7 to 9 highly homologous variants seemed typical of ankylosing spondylitis blood. Significant enrichment of disease-linked clones was reportedly seen in matched ankylosing spondylitis synovial fluid.

TCRdb re-analysed the 5' RACE reads in MiXCR, keeping a single row per CDR3 protein. The sample lists approximately 520,000 distinct CDR3 sequences, over 4% seen once, with roughly 3.5% in the top ten. This clonotype was counted ten times or more. Its antigen is unidentified. This receptor was obtained from a male donor with ankylosing spondylitis. Sequenced: blood, either unsorted or a sorted T cell fraction (not recorded which). The chain employs TRBV3-1 and TRBJ2-2; D is ambiguous. The DNA of the CDR3 is TGTGCCAGCAGCAACGGGAACACCGGGGAGCTGTTTTTT. It codes for CASSNGNTGELFF.